This TCR beta chain was retrieved from a study of STAT3 mutations in large granular lymphocyte leukemia. This clone was seen once. As yet, its antigen is unknown. Some 38,000 productive templates were obtained per sample on average. Using immunoSEQ multiplex PCR, the repertoire was profiled, and TCRdb retains in-frame clones only, with some absent. The sample lists some 2,500 clones, 80% to 90% occurring once. The study's findings and limits: Clonal expansion was inferred from other time points because no sample existed at each clone's first appearance. All newly emerging clones after therapy were STAT3 wild type. Every T-cell large granular lymphocyte leukemia patient had at least one immunodominant TCR beta clonotype.

The germline gives CDR1 LGHNT, CDR2 FRNRAP. The CDR3 is made up of 15 amino acids. V lost 6 bases and J 1 base, leaving 15 bases between the germline ends. The rearrangement uses TRBV12-5 and TRBJ2-5; the D gene is possibly TRBD1 (6 bases). This sequence was found in a woman in her sixties or seventies with T-cell large granular lymphocyte leukemia. Some clones in this sample may be carry-over from other donors' samples. The sample taken for sequencing was peripheral blood mononuclear cells. The CDR3 protein is CASGLDRWTQETQYF. The CDR3 nucleotides are TGTGCTAGTGGCCTCGACAGGTGGACCCAAGAGACCCAGTACTTC. The entire variable domain, with the rest obtained from reference TRBV12-5 and TRBJ2-5, is as follows: DARVTQTPRHKVTEMGQEVTMRCQPILGHNTVFWYRQTMMQGLELLAYFRNRAPLDDSGMPKDRFSAEMPDATLATLKIQPSEPRDSAVYFCASGLDRWTQETQYFGPGTRLLVL.